The 32 T cell receptor beta chains given below trace back to one sample, sequenced in a study of shared clonotypes between healthy human individuals (dated by TCRdb to 2020 to 2022). The library came from the immunoSEQ multiplex PCR assay. TCRdb carries this immuneACCESS record with in-frame sequences only. Its versions omit some clonotypes, under half of them owing to an unresolved V gene in the studies checked, with the rest unexplained. Present in this sample are roughly 2.5 million clones, around 94% of which were seen just once. About 0.13% of the sample rests with the top ten. The material sequenced was naive CD4+ T cells sorted from blood. The meaning of the sample's cell subset or site label: CD45RA+ positively selected. These receptors came from a man younger than 35 in good health.

The CDR3 nucleotides are TGTGCCAGCAGCTTGGCCGGGGCGGGCTACGAGCAGTACTTC. Its translation: CASSLAGAGYEQYF. This chain uses TRBV5-4 with TRBJ2-5, with D possibly called TRBD1 or TRBD2 (5 bases each). The end of the DNA aligns better with TRBJ2-7, so the J call may be wrong. CDR1 is SGHNT and CDR2 is YYREEE in the germline V gene (reference sequence). The CDR3 runs 14 residues.

In regard to this clone: Sequence at one end of the junction differs from germline and may be a read error. DNA for the CDR3: TGTACCATCAGTGACCCAACGGAGTTTTCCTACGAGCAGTACTTC. This gives the protein CTISDPTEFSYEQYF. The V and J genes are TRBV10-3 and TRBJ2-7; D is unresolved. Germline-derived CDR1 and CDR2 are ENHRY and SYGVKD. CDR3 length: 15 amino acids.

This sequence joins TRBV2 and TRBJ1-6, with 7 bases aligning to TRBD1. CDR3 size: 16 residues. Germline V gene data show CDR1 as SNHLY and CDR2 as FYNNEI. Trimming at V came to 8 bases and at J to 0 bases, leaving 7 bases not matched to a gene. CDR3 nucleotide sequence: TGTGCCAGCTTCCCGGGACAGAGCTCCTATAATTCACCCCTCCACTTT. As protein: CASFPGQSSYNSPLHF.

The chain employs TRBV11-2 and TRBJ1-6, with TRBD1 as a possible D gene (6 bases). V was trimmed by 2 bases and J by 9 bases, leaving 14 bases between them. CDR3 size: 15 residues. Germline values: CDR1 SGHAT, CDR2 FQNNGV. The CDR3 DNA sequence: TGTGCCAGCAGCTTACGAGACAGAGGGGGTTCACCCCTCCACTTT. The encoded protein is CASSLRDRGGSPLHF.

A single count supports this clone. V gene TRBV7-2 combines with J gene TRBJ2-3; no clear D. From germline, CDR1 is SGHTA and CDR2 FQGNSA. The CDR3 length is 15 residues. Trimming took off 1 base at V and 0 bases at J, with 8 bases between the two ends. This chain's CDR3 is CASSLGGISTDTQYF. CDR3 DNA: TGTGCCAGCAGCTTAGGAGGAATCAGCACAGATACGCAGTATTTT.

V gene TRBV19 combines with J gene TRBJ1-5; D may be TRBD1 (5 bases). The germline gives CDR1 LNHDA, CDR2 SQIVND (reference sequence). The CDR3 length is 16 residues. Trimming removed 0 bases from V and 0 bases from J, with 9 bases in between. The CDR3 loop is CASSIDATVSNQPQHF. CDR3 in DNA: TGTGCCAGTAGTATAGACGCGACAGTTAGCAATCAGCCCCAGCATTTT.

This chain links TRBV6-5 with TRBJ2-5, with a weak D call TRBD1 (5 bases). V was cut by 7 bases and J by 1 base, with 10 bases left in between. This CDR3 has 13 residues. Germline CDR1 and CDR2: MNHEY and SVGAGI. This chain's CDR3 is CASTRTPQETQYF. Here the CDR3 DNA reads TGTGCCAGCACCAGGACACCCCAAGAGACCCAGTACTTC.

The chain combines TRBV19 with TRBJ1-5; D gene unclear. There are 15 residues in the CDR3. Trimming took 3 bases from V and 4 from J, leaving 13 bases between them. Germline CDR1 LNHDA, CDR2 SQIVND (reference sequence). The CDR3 region has the DNA TGTGCCAGTAGTATTGTCGCCTTGGGAAATCAGCCCCAGCATTTT. Its protein is CASSIVALGNQPQHF.

This sequence joins TRBV7-2 and TRBJ1-1; D remains ambiguous. From germline, CDR1 is SGHTA and CDR2 FQGNSA. This CDR3 region has 14 residues. Trimming removed 5 bases from V and 6 bases from J, with 16 bases in between. The CDR3 spells CASSPDHANAEAFF. CDR3 coding DNA: TGTGCCAGCAGCCCCGATCACGCTAACGCTGAAGCTTTCTTT.

This chain uses TRBV6-6 with TRBJ1-3; D remains ambiguous. V was cut by 4 bases and J by 0 bases, with 10 bases left in between. The CDR3 runs to 15 residues. In germline, CDR1 is MNHNY, CDR2 SVGAGI (reference sequence). CDR3 nucleotides: TGTGCCAGCAGTTTCGGCGGAACCTCTGGAAACACCATATATTTT. As protein: CASSFGGTSGNTIYF.

The rearrangement uses TRBV7-8 and TRBJ2-4, with 9 bases fitting TRBD2. The germline V gene has CDR1 SGHVS and CDR2 FQNEAQ. J lost 8 bases, V lost 4 bases, and 6 bases had no gene match. The CDR3 is 14 residues long. The CDR3: CASSWREGSDIQYF. The DNA of the CDR3 is TGTGCCAGCAGCTGGCGGGAGGGCTCGGACATTCAGTACTTC. Drawing the rest from reference TRBV7-8 and TRBJ2-4, the complete variable domain is GAGVSQSPRYKVAKRGQDVALRCDPISGHVSLFWYQQALGQGPEFLTYFQNEAQLDKSGLPSDRFFAERPEGSVSTLKIQRTQQEDSAVYLCASSWREGSDIQYFGAGTRLSVL.

CDR3 sequence (DNA): TGTGCCACCAGCAGAAAAAGGATACCAAACACTGAAGCTTTCTTT. This encodes CATSRKRIPNTEAFF. The chain uses TRBV15 and TRBJ1-1, with D unresolved. The CDR3 covers 15 residues. V lost 2 bases, J lost 2 bases, and 12 bases lay in between. The germline gives CDR1 LNHNV, CDR2 YYDKDF (reference sequence).

V and J are TRBV6-1 and TRBJ2-2; tentatively, D is TRBD1 (6 bases). There are 15 residues in the CDR3. V gave up 8 bases and J gave up 5 bases, with 18 bases separating them. Germline V lookup: CDR1 MNHNS, CDR2 SASEGT. As DNA, the CDR3 is TGTGCCAGCGCCGGCAGGGGTTCGGAGACCGGGGAGCTGTTTTTT. Protein: CASAGRGSETGELFF.

The V call is TRBV7-2, the J call TRBJ2-5; 7 bases fit TRBD2. The CDR3 totals 13 residues. With V trimmed by 3 bases and J by 5 bases, 3 bases remained unmatched. From germline, CDR1 is SGHTA and CDR2 FQGNSA. The CDR3: CASSFGGTETQYF. CDR3 DNA: TGTGCCAGCAGCTTCGGGGGGACTGAGACCCAGTACTTC. Together with reference TRBV7-2 and TRBJ2-5, the CDR3 gives the full variable domain: GAGVSQSPSNKVTEKGKDVELRCDPISGHTALYWYRQSLGQGLEFLIYFQGNSAPDKSGLPSDRFSAERTGGSVSTLTIQRTQQEDSAVYLCASSFGGTETQYFGPGTRLLVL.

The chain uses TRBV2 and TRBJ1-1, with 7 bases matching TRBD1. With V trimmed by 9 bases and J by 0 bases, 4 bases remained unmatched. Germline lookup yields CDR1 SNHLY and CDR2 FYNNEI. The CDR3 spans 13 residues. CDR3 nucleotides: TGTGCCAGACGACAGGGAATGAACACTGAAGCTTTCTTT. It is translated as CARRQGMNTEAFF.

Notes on this clone: This specimen includes other DNA sequences encoding the same CDR3. The V gene is TRBV6-1, the J gene TRBJ2-2, with D unresolved. V lost 4 bases and J 0 bases, leaving 3 bases between the germline ends. Germline V gene sequence: CDR1 MNHNS, CDR2 SASEGT. The CDR3 has 13 amino acids. CDR3 sequence reads: CASSAPNTGELFF. DNA of the CDR3: TGTGCCAGCAGTGCCCCGAACACCGGGGAGCTGTTTTTT.

The V and J genes are TRBV7-2 and TRBJ2-3; D remains ambiguous. The CDR3 is 12 residues long. The ends were cut back, 5 bases at V and 2 bases at J, with 5 bases in the middle. CDR1 SGHTA and CDR2 FQGNSA come from the germline V gene. The CDR3 region has the DNA TGTGCCAGCAGCGCAGACACAGATACGCAGTATTTT. The encoded protein is CASSADTDTQYF.

V gene TRBV4-1 combines with J gene TRBJ2-1; the D is unclear. This CDR3 is built from 17 residues. Trimming pared 0 bases from V and 3 bases from J, leaving 15 bases between. Germline V lookup: CDR1 MGHRA, CDR2 YSYEKL. Written as DNA, the CDR3 is TGCGCCAGCAGCCAAGAATCGACAAGATCTCGCTACAATGAGCAGTTCTTC. It encodes CASSQESTRSRYNEQFF.

This sequence joins TRBV7-2 and TRBJ2-5; a weak D match, TRBD1 (7 bases). V lost 1 base and J 5 bases, leaving 14 bases between the germline ends. The CDR3 loop spans 15 amino acids. Looked up from germline, CDR1 is SGHTA and CDR2 is FQGNSA. DNA of the CDR3: TGTGCCAGCAGCTTAGGAGGAGGGGGCTGGGAGACCCAGTACTTC. This codes for CASSLGGGGWETQYF. The full variable domain, completed using reference TRBV7-2 and TRBJ2-5, is GAGVSQSPSNKVTEKGKDVELRCDPISGHTALYWYRQSLGQGLEFLIYFQGNSAPDKSGLPSDRFSAERTGGSVSTLTIQRTQQEDSAVYLCASSLGGGGWETQYFGPGTRLLVL.

The rearrangement uses TRBV9 and TRBJ2-7; TRBD2 might be the D (6 bases). Germline values: CDR1 SGDLS, CDR2 YYNGEE. CDR3 size: 17 residues. V lost 0 bases and J 6 bases, leaving 22 bases between the germline ends. The CDR3 here is CASSVETSSPGLSEQYF. The CDR3 DNA follows: TGTGCCAGCAGCGTAGAAACTAGCTCCCCGGGCCTTAGCGAGCAGTACTTC.

A few counts support this clone. The CDR3 sequence is CAWDPGDSPLHF. CDR3 bases: TGTGCCTGGGATCCTGGAGATTCACCCCTCCACTTT. V usage is TRBV30 and J usage is TRBJ1-6; D is unclear. The V gene lost 5 bases and the J gene lost 8 bases, with 10 bases spanning the gap. CDR3 length: 12 amino acids. CDR1 and CDR2 from the germline V gene are GTSNPN and SVGIG (reference sequence).

The V and J genes are TRBV5-1 and TRBJ1-5; D call uncertain. The germline V gene has CDR1 SGHRS and CDR2 YFSETQ. Trimming pared 0 bases from V and 7 bases from J, leaving 11 bases between. This CDR3 contains 14 residues. CDR3 DNA: TGCGCCAGCAGCTTGGATGGGGATTGGCAGCCCCAGCATTTT. Translated: CASSLDGDWQPQHF. Full variable domain (missing parts from reference TRBV5-1 and TRBJ1-5): KAGVTQTPRYLIKTRGQQVTLSCSPISGHRSVSWYQQTPGQGLQFLFEYFSETQRNKGNFPGRFSGRQFSNSRSEMNVSTLELGDSALYLCASSLDGDWQPQHFGDGTRLSIL.

This chain joins TRBV6-5 and TRBJ1-2, with 9 bases that match TRBD1. Trimming cost V 11 bases and J 7 bases; bases outside gene matches: 8. From germline, CDR1 is MNHEY and CDR2 SVGAGI. The CDR3 extends over 12 amino acids. CDR3 sequence: CACGQGISGYTF. Here the CDR3 DNA reads TGTGCCTGCGGACAGGGGATCAGTGGCTACACCTTC.

This chain links TRBV5-4 with TRBJ2-7; D may be TRBD1 (5 bases). Germline CDR1 and CDR2: SGHNT and YYREEE (reference sequence). The germline V and J ends were trimmed by 1 base and 4 bases, with 9 bases remaining between them. CDR3 length: 13 amino acids. Here the CDR3 DNA reads TGTGCCAGCAGCTTGACAGGATTATACGAGCAGTACTTC. Protein sequence: CASSLTGLYEQYF. The variable domain in full, with the rest retrieved from reference TRBV5-4 and TRBJ2-7, is ETGVTQSPTHLIKTRGQQVTLRCSSQSGHNTVSWYQQALGQGPQFIFQYYREEENGRGNFPPRFSGLQFPNYSSELNVNALELDDSALYLCASSLTGLYEQYFGPGTRLTVT.

The rearrangement links TRBV21-1 to TRBJ2-3; the tabulated D call, TRBD1, remains unverified against the DNA. TRBV21-1 is shown as a pseudogene. This CDR3 region has 16 residues. CDR3 in DNA: TGTGCCAGCAGCAAAGCGGCAGGGGTAGGCACAGATACGCAGTATTTT. Translated, it gives CASSKAAGVGTDTQYF.

The rearrangement links TRBV19 to TRBJ2-1; 11 nucleotides match TRBD2. Looked up from germline, CDR1 is LNHDA and CDR2 is SQIVND (reference sequence). This CDR3 comprises 15 residues. V lost 3 bases and J lost 10; bases outside the gene matches: 8. The CDR3: CASSMGVAGGSEQFF. Here the CDR3 DNA reads TGTGCCAGTAGTATGGGGGTAGCGGGAGGGTCCGAGCAGTTCTTC.

The V gene is TRBV7-2, the J gene TRBJ1-2; D possibly corresponds to TRBD1 (5 bases). The V end was cut by 5 bases, the J end by 0 bases, with 13 bases between. Germline assignment: CDR1 SGHTA and CDR2 FQGNSA. CDR3 length equals 15 residues. As DNA, the CDR3 is TGTGCCAGCAGCCCCGGTGGGGCAGCTAACTATGGCTACACCTTC. It yields the protein CASSPGGAANYGYTF.

J is TRBJ2-7 and V is TRBV28; TRBD1 aligns across 9 bases. Trimming cost V 5 bases and J 4 bases; bases outside gene matches: 9. CDR3 length equals 15 residues. Germline CDR1 and CDR2: MDHEN and SYDVKM. The CDR3 bases are TGTGCCAGCAGTCCGGGACAGGGAAAGCCTTACGAGCAGTACTTC. It codes for CASSPGQGKPYEQYF.

A note on this clone: Additional DNA sequences in this sample encode the identical CDR3. The gene calls are TRBV2 and TRBJ2-1, with TRBD2 as a possible D gene (6 bases). The CDR3 is 14 amino acids. Trimming removed 4 bases at V and 2 bases at J, with 9 bases between. Germline V gene data show CDR1 as SNHLY and CDR2 as FYNNEI. The CDR3: CASSGDLTYNEQFF. The DNA of the CDR3 is TGTGCCAGCAGTGGGGACTTGACCTACAATGAGCAGTTCTTC.

In the case of this clone: At the DNA level, this CDR3 is encoded by other sequences in the same sample as well. The chain employs TRBV27 and TRBJ1-5, with D possibly being TRBD1 (5 bases). The V end was cut by 2 bases, the J end by 3 bases, with 8 bases between. Per the germline V gene, CDR1 is MNHEY and CDR2 is SMNVEV (reference sequence). The CDR3 has 14 residues. CDR3 coding DNA: TGTGCCAGCAGTTTACGAGGGGTCAATCAGCCCCAGCATTTT. It yields the protein CASSLRGVNQPQHF.

The chain carries TRBV30 and TRBJ1-6; maybe TRBD1 (6 bases). The CDR3 contains 15 residues. V was trimmed by 3 bases and J by 2 bases, leaving 11 bases between them. CDR1 is GTSNPN and CDR2 is SVGIG in the germline V gene (reference sequence). This chain's CDR3 is CAWSPGDTYNSPLHF. CDR3 sequence (DNA): TGTGCCTGGAGCCCAGGGGATACCTATAATTCACCCCTCCACTTT.

The chain carries TRBV28 and TRBJ2-7; TRBD2 agrees at 12 bases. Germline V gene data show CDR1 as MDHEN and CDR2 as SYDVKM. J lost 3 bases, V lost 3 bases, and 3 bases had no gene match. The CDR3 sequence is 15 residues long. CDR3 in DNA: TGTGCCAGCAGTTTGTGGACTAGCGGGAACTACGAGCAGTACTTC. This translates into CASSLWTSGNYEQYF.